The 20 T cell receptor beta chains reported below all come from one sample, sequenced in a study of CD8 T cells in ankylosing spondylitis (dated by TCRdb to 2016 to 2017). The library was built by means of 5' RACE. Sequencer: Illumina HiSeq 2500. Starting from the raw public reads, TCRdb applied fastp trimming at Q25, assembled clones with MiXCR and retained in-frame beta chains. Every entry covers one CDR3 protein and lists the most common genes and DNA from its rows. Here the sample has more than 250,000 distinct CDR3 sequences; 11% occur a single time. The leading ten clones occupy roughly 9% of the sample. Source material: blood, either unsorted or a sorted T cell fraction (not recorded which). The receptors were gathered from a female donor with ankylosing spondylitis or in good health (not recorded which).

This clonotype was counted many times. The rearrangement joins TRBV9 to TRBJ2-6; D unresolved. Germline-derived CDR1 and CDR2 are SGDLS and YYNGEE. Trimming shortened V by 2 bases and J by 2 bases, and 8 bases separated the two germline ends. CDR3 length equals 15 residues. CDR3 sequence reads: CASSVMVPGANVLTF. DNA of the CDR3: TGTGCCAGCAGCGTGATGGTCCCTGGGGCCAACGTCCTGACTTTC.

This clonotype was seen many times. J is TRBJ1-6 and V is TRBV5-1, with 10 nucleotides matching TRBD1. The trim removed 2 bases at V and 10 bases at J, leaving 6 bases unmatched. Germline-derived CDR1 and CDR2 are SGHRS and YFSETQ. CDR3 length: 15 residues. The CDR3 sequence: CASSFFGTGESPLHF. The DNA of the CDR3 is TGCGCCAGCAGCTTTTTTGGGACAGGGGAATCACCCCTCCACTTT.

This clonotype was seen more than once but under ten times. The CDR3 spells CASSFRRAGEKLFF. The CDR3 DNA reads as TGTGCCAGCAGCTTTCGCAGGGCGGGTGAAAAACTGTTTTTT. The V and J genes are TRBV7-2 and TRBJ1-4, with a weak D call TRBD1 (5 bases). Germline V lookup: CDR1 SGHTA, CDR2 FQGNSA. The CDR3 extends over 14 amino acids. Trimming shortened V by 3 bases and J by 7 bases, and 12 bases separated the two germline ends.

The rearrangement joins TRBV7-9 to TRBJ1-4; 9 nucleotides align to TRBD1. V shed 4 bases and J 7 bases; nucleotides not matched to a gene: 10. This CDR3 comprises 16 residues. The germline CDR1 and CDR2 sequences are SEHNR and FQNEAQ (reference sequence). DNA of the CDR3: TGTGCCAGCAGCTGGGAGGGGGGACAGGGTCGTGAAAAACTGTTTTTT. Translation gives CASSWEGGQGREKLFF.

A few counts support this clonotype. The rearrangement uses TRBV14 and TRBJ2-6; D might be TRBD1 (6 bases). Germline V lookup: CDR1 SGHDN, CDR2 FVKESK. The V end was cut by 2 bases, the J end by 0 bases, with 8 bases between. The CDR3 has 16 residues. The CDR3 DNA reads as TGTGCCAGCAGCCAACAGGGGCCCTCTGGGGCCAACGTCCTGACTTTC. Its protein product is CASSQQGPSGANVLTF.

The chain is built from TRBV30 and TRBJ1-1; D gene ambiguous. Trimming left V 4 bases short and J 4 bases short, with 13 bases between. Germline CDR1 reads GTSNPN; CDR2 reads SVGIG (reference sequence). The CDR3 runs to 13 residues. The CDR3 DNA sequence: TGTGCCTGGAACAAGGGCACGGGCACTGAAGCTTTCTTT. Protein sequence: CAWNKGTGTEAFF.

The chain uses TRBV11-2 and TRBJ1-6; D not resolved. The CDR3 is 17 amino acids. V dropped 0 bases and J dropped 0 bases, with 9 bases sitting between them. Per germline, CDR1 SGHAT and CDR2 FQNNGV. DNA for the CDR3: TGTGCCAGCAGCTTAGAGAGGACGAGCTCCTATAATTCACCCCTCCACTTT. Translation: CASSLERTSSYNSPLHF.

This chain links TRBV12-3 or TRBV12-4 with TRBJ1-4; D is undetermined. There are 16 residues in the CDR3. Trimming took 6 bases from V and 0 from J, leaving 14 bases between them. CDR3 amino acids: CASSTRPPATNEKLFF. The DNA of the CDR3 is TGTGCCAGCAGCACCCGACCTCCTGCAACTAATGAAAAACTGTTTTTT.

Remarks on this clonotype: A much larger clone sits a single nucleotide away, making a read error possible. The chain has TRBV5-6 and TRBJ1-2; D is uncertain. CDR3 size: 13 residues. Looked up from germline, CDR1 is SGHDT and CDR2 is YYEEEE. The CDR3 region is CARSLNDNYGYTF. The CDR3 nucleotides read TGTGCCCGCAGCTTAAACGACAACTATGGCTACACCTTC.

The CDR3 protein is CASSFQKTGAYEQYF. The CDR3 DNA sequence: TGTGCCAGCAGCTTTCAAAAAACGGGAGCCTACGAGCAGTACTTC. The chain uses TRBV7-6 and TRBJ2-7; D is possibly TRBD2 (6 bases). The germline CDR1 and CDR2 sequences are SGHVS and FNYEAQ. V was pared by 3 bases and J by 2 bases, with 14 bases between. The CDR3 loop spans 15 amino acids.

The genes are TRBV4-3 and TRBJ2-7; 10 bases line up with TRBD1. The ends lost 1 base at V and 2 bases at J; junction bases unmatched: 5. Germline-derived CDR1 and CDR2 are LGHNA and YSLEER. The CDR3 runs to 16 residues. The CDR3 DNA follows: TGCGCCAGCAGCCAAGCCTGGGACAGGGGTACCTACGAGCAGTACTTC. Translated, it gives CASSQAWDRGTYEQYF.

This clonotype was found many times. The chain links TRBV5-1 to TRBJ1-3; no definite D call. The CDR3 has 16 residues. In germline, CDR1 is SGHRS, CDR2 YFSETQ. V was clipped by 1 base and J by 0 bases, with 11 bases between them. The CDR3 region is CASSLLSADSGNTIYF. CDR3 coding DNA: TGCGCCAGCAGCTTGTTATCAGCCGACTCTGGAAACACCATATATTTT.

This clonotype was seen many times. CDR3 sequence: CATRRGVTGGSTYEQYF. The CDR3 coding sequence is TGTGCCACCCGACGCGGGGTGACAGGGGGATCGACCTACGAGCAGTACTTC. V is TRBV28 and J is TRBJ2-7; 9 nucleotides match TRBD1. This CDR3 has 17 amino acids. Germline-derived CDR1 and CDR2 are MDHEN and SYDVKM. J was trimmed by 2 bases and V by 10 bases; bases with no gene match: 18.

There are many counts of this clonotype. The gene calls are TRBV12-3 or TRBV12-4 and TRBJ2-3, with TRBD2 matching over 13 bases. With V trimmed by 4 bases and J by 5 bases, 3 bases remained unmatched. The CDR3 spans 15 residues. The CDR3: CASSSGLAGLDTQYF. DNA of the CDR3: TGTGCCAGCAGTTCGGGACTAGCGGGGCTAGATACGCAGTATTTT.

The table lists this clonotype with many counts. The V and J genes are TRBV5-1 and TRBJ2-5, with no clear D. Germline lookup yields CDR1 SGHRS and CDR2 YFSETQ. V was cut by 4 bases and J by 4 bases, with 14 bases left in between. The CDR3 length is 14 residues. CDR3 sequence: CASSPSRNGETQYF. The CDR3 DNA sequence: TGCGCCAGCAGCCCTTCACGTAACGGAGAGACCCAGTACTTC. Filled out from reference TRBV5-1 and TRBJ2-5, the complete variable domain reads KAGVTQTPRYLIKTRGQQVTLSCSPISGHRSVSWYQQTPGQGLQFLFEYFSETQRNKGNFPGRFSGRQFSNSRSEMNVSTLELGDSALYLCASSPSRNGETQYFGPGTRLLVL.

This clonotype appeared a few times. The V call is TRBV5-6, the J call TRBJ2-3; TRBD1 aligns across 9 bases. Germline CDR1 SGHDT, CDR2 YYEEEE. The CDR3 consists of 17 residues. J gave up 4 bases and V 1 base, and 10 bases lay outside the gene matches. CDR3: CASSLPLRQGVPDTQYF. CDR3 DNA sequence: TGTGCCAGCAGCTTGCCCCTACGACAGGGGGTGCCAGATACGCAGTATTTT.

V and J are TRBV5-1 and TRBJ1-1; D gene ambiguous. This CDR3 is built from 12 residues. In germline, CDR1 is SGHRS, CDR2 YFSETQ. Trimming took 4 bases from V and 5 from J, leaving 9 bases between them. CDR3 nucleotides: TGCGCCAGCAGCCCATGGGGAACTGAAGCTTTCTTT. Protein: CASSPWGTEAFF. The variable domain in full, completed from reference TRBV5-1 and TRBJ1-1, reads KAGVTQTPRYLIKTRGQQVTLSCSPISGHRSVSWYQQTPGQGLQFLFEYFSETQRNKGNFPGRFSGRQFSNSRSEMNVSTLELGDSALYLCASSPWGTEAFFGQGTRLTVV.

As regards this clonotype: The junction and the germline gene differ at one end; a read error may be behind it. This chain links TRBV7-9 with TRBJ2-7, with D unresolved. CDR1 and CDR2 from the germline V gene are SEHNR and FQNEAQ (reference sequence). The CDR3 is made up of 11 amino acids. CDR3 loop: CASSLDWTLTF. The DNA of the CDR3 is TGTGCCAGCAGCTTAGATTGGACCCTGACCTTC.

This clonotype was detected only a few times. The chain links TRBV7-3 to TRBJ2-2, with 8 nucleotides matching TRBD1. CDR1 and CDR2 from the germline V gene are SGHTA and FQGTGA. V lost 3 bases and J lost 0; bases outside the gene matches: 3. There are 16 residues in the CDR3. The CDR3 protein is CASSFDRGANTGELFF. In DNA, the CDR3 is TGTGCCAGCAGCTTCGACAGGGGAGCGAACACCGGGGAGCTGTTTTTT.

This clonotype appeared many times. The chain has TRBV4-3 and TRBJ2-6; no definite D call. CDR1 and CDR2 from the germline V gene are LGHNA and YSLEER. The CDR3 consists of 15 residues. The V and J ends lost 0 bases and 4 bases respectively, with 7 bases between them. CDR3 DNA sequence: TGCGCCAGCAGCCAAGATCCCCAGGGGGCCAACGTCCTGACTTTC. Its protein product is CASSQDPQGANVLTF.